The clone carrying this T cell receptor (beta chain) has just a few counts. Included were adult ileal or ileocolonic Crohn's patients indicated for ileocolonic resection. The CDR3 contains 18 residues. The data originate from a study of T cell repertoires in ileal Crohn's disease. Study in general: Median disease duration was nearly eight years; roughly 40% smoked at surgery.

Method: immunoSEQ multiplex PCR; TCRdb's copy keeps in-frame clones and lacks some. The sample lists 6,400 or so clones, over 80% occurring once. The sequencing sample was made of ileal tissue. This sequence was found in an adult with Crohn's disease. The V and J genes are TRBV21-1 and TRBJ2-1; TRBD2, the D gene given by the table, was not confirmed from the DNA. TRBV21-1 is a pseudogene. DNA for the CDR3: TGTGCCAGCAGTAAGGGGGCTAGCGGGAGGGCCGGTTACAATGAGCAGTTCTTC. Protein: CASSKGASGRAGYNEQFF.